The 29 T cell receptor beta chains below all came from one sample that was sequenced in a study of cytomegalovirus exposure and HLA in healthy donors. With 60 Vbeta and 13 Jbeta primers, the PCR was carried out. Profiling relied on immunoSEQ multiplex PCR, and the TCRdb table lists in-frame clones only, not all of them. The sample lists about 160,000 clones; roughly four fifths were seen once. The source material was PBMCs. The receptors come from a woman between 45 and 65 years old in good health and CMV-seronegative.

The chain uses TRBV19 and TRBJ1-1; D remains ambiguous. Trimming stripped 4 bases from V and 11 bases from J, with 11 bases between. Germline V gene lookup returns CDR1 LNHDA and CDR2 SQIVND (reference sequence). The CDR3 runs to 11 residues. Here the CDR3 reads CASSNGVDAFF. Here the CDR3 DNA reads TGTGCCAGTAGTAACGGGGTAGATGCTTTCTTT.

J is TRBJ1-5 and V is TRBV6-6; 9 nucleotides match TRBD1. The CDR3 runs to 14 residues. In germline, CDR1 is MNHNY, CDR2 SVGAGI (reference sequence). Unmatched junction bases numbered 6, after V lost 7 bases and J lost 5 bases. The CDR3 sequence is CASTDGTGYQPQHF. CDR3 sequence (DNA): TGTGCCAGCACCGACGGGACAGGGTATCAGCCCCAGCATTTT.

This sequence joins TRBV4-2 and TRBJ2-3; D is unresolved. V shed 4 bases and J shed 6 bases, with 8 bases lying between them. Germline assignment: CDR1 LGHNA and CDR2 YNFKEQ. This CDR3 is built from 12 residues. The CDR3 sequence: CASSPRGDTQYF. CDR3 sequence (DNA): TGTGCCAGCAGCCCCAGAGGTGATACGCAGTATTTT.

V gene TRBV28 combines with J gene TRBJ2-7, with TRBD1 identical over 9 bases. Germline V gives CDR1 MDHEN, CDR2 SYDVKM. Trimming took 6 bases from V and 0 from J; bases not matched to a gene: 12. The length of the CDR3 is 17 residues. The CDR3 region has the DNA TGTGCCAGCAGCCGTGTCTTGGGACAGGGCAGCTCCTACGAGCAGTACTTC. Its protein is CASSRVLGQGSSYEQYF.

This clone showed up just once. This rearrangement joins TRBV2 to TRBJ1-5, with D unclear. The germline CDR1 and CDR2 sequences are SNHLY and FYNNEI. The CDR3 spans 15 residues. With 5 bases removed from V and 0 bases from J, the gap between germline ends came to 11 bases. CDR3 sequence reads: CASSRSFDSNQPQHF. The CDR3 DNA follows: TGTGCCAGCAGTCGAAGCTTTGATAGCAATCAGCCCCAGCATTTT.

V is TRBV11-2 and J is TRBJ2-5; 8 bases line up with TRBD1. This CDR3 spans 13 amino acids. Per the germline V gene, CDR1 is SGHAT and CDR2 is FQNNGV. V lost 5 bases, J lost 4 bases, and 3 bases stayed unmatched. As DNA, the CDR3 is TGTGCCAGCAGCGCCGACAGGGGAGAGACCCAGTACTTC. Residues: CASSADRGETQYF.

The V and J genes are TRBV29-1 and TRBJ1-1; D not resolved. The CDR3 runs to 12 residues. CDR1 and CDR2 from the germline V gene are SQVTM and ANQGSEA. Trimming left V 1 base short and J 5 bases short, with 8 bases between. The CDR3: CSVEAGGTEAFF. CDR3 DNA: TGCAGCGTTGAAGCGGGAGGGACTGAAGCTTTCTTT.

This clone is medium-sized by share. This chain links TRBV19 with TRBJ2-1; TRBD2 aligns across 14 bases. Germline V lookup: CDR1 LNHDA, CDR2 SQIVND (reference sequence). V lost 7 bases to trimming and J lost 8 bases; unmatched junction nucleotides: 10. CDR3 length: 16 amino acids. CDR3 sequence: CASTSSGTSGSDEQFF. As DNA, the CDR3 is TGTGCCAGTACCTCTTCCGGGACTAGCGGGAGCGATGAGCAGTTCTTC. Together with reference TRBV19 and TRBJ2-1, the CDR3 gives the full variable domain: DGGITQSPKYLFRKEGQNVTLSCEQNLNHDAMYWYRQDPGQGLRLIYYSQIVNDFQKGDIAEGYSVSREKKESFPLTVTSAQKNPTAFYLCASTSSGTSGSDEQFFGPGTRLTVL.

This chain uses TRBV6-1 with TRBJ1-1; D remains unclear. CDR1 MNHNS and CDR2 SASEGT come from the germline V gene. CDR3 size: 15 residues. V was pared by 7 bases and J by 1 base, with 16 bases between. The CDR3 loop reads CASTIQRTANTEAFF. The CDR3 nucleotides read TGTGCCAGCACCATACAAAGAACAGCGAACACTGAAGCTTTCTTT.

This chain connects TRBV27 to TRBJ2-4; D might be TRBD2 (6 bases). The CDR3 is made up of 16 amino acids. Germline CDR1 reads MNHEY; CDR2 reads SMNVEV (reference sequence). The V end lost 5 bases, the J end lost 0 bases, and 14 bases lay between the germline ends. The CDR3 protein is CASSAGLGGAKNIQYF. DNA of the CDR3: TGTGCCAGCAGTGCGGGCCTCGGGGGAGCCAAAAACATTCAGTACTTC.

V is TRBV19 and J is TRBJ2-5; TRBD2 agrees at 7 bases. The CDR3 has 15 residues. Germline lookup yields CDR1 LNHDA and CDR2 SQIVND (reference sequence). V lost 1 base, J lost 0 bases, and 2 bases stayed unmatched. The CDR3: CASSIGGGNQETQYF. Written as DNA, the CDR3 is TGTGCCAGTAGTATAGGGGGAGGGAACCAAGAGACCCAGTACTTC.

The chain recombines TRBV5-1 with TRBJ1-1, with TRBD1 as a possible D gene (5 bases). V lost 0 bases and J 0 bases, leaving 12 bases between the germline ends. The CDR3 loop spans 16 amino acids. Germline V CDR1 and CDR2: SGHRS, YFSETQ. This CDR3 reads CASSLDGRVLNTEAFF. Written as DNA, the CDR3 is TGCGCCAGCAGCTTGGACGGCAGGGTGTTGAACACTGAAGCTTTCTTT.

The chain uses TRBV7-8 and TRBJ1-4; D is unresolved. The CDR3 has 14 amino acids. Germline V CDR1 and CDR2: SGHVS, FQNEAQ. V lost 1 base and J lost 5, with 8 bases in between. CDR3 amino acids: CASSLVRANEKLFF. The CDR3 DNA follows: TGTGCCAGCAGCTTAGTTCGCGCAAATGAAAAACTGTTTTTT.

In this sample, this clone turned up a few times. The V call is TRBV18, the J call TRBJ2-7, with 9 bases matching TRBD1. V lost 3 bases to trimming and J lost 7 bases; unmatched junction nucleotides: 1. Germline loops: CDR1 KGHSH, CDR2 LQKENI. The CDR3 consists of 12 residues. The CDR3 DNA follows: TGTGCCAGCTCACCCGGACAGGGGGAGCAGTACTTC. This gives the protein CASSPGQGEQYF.

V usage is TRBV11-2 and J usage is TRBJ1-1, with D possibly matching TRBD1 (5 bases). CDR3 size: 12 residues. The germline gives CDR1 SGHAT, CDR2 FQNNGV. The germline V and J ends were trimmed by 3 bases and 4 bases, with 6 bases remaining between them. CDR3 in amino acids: CASSFRVTEAFF. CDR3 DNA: TGTGCCAGCAGCTTCAGGGTCACTGAAGCTTTCTTT.

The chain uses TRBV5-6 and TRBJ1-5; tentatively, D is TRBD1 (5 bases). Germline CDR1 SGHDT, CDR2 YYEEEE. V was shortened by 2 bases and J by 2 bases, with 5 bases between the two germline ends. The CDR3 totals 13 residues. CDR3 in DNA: TGTGCCAGCAGCTTCAGGGGCAATCAGCCCCAGCATTTT. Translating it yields CASSFRGNQPQHF.

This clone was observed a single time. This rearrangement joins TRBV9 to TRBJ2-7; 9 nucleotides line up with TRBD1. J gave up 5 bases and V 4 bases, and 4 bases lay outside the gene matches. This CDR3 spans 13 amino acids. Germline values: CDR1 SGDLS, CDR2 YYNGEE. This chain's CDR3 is CASSSRTGDEQYF. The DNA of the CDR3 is TGTGCCAGCAGCAGCCGGACAGGGGACGAGCAGTACTTC.

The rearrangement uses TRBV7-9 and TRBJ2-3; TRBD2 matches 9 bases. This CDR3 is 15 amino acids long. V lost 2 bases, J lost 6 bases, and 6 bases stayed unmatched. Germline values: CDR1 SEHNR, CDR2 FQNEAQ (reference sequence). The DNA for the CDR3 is TGTGCCAGCAGCTTAAGCGGGGGGCCCCCGGATACGCAGTATTTT. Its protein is CASSLSGGPPDTQYF.

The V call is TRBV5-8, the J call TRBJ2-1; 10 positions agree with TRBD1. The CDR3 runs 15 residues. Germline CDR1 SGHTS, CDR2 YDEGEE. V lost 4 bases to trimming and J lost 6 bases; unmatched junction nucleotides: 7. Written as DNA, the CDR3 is TGTGCCAGCAGCCTGGGACAGGGGAGGATCAATGAGCAGTTCTTC. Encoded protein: CASSLGQGRINEQFF.

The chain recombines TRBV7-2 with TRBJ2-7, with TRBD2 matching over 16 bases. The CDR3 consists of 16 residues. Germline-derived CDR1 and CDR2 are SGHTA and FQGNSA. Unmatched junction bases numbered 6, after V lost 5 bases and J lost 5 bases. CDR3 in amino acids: CASSPGTSGRVNEQYF. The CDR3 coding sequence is TGTGCCAGCAGCCCTGGGACTAGCGGGAGGGTAAACGAGCAGTACTTC.

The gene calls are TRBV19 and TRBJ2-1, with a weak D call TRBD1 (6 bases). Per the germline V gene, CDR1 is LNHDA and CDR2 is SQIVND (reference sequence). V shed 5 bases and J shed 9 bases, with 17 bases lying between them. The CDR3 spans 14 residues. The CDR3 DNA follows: TGTGCCAGTAGTGCTCTCACAGGGTCTGGTGAGCAGTTCTTC. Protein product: CASSALTGSGEQFF.

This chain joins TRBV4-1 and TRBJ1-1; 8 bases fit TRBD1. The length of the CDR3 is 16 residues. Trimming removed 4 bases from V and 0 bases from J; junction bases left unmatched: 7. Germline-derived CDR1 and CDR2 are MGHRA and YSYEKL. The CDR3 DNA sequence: TGCGCCAGCAGCCGAGGACAGGGTAAAATGAACACTGAAGCTTTCTTT. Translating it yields CASSRGQGKMNTEAFF.

The DNA of the CDR3 is TGCGCCAGCAGCTCCAGGACCGAAGGGGACACTGAAGCTTTCTTT. Translating gives CASSSRTEGDTEAFF. The chain employs TRBV5-1 and TRBJ1-1, with D perhaps matching TRBD1 (5 bases). The V gene lost 3 bases and the J gene lost 3 bases, with 15 bases spanning the gap. CDR1 and CDR2 (germline): SGHRS, YFSETQ. The CDR3 consists of 15 residues.

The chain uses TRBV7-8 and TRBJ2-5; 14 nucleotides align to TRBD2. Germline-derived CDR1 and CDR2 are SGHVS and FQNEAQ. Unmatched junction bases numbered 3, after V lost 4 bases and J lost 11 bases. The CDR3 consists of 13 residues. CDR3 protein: CASSSGLAGEQYF. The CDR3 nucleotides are TGTGCCAGCAGCTCGGGACTAGCGGGGGAGCAGTACTTC. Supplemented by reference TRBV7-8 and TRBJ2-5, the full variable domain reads GAGVSQSPRYKVAKRGQDVALRCDPISGHVSLFWYQQALGQGPEFLTYFQNEAQLDKSGLPSDRFFAERPEGSVSTLKIQRTQQEDSAVYLCASSSGLAGEQYFGPGTRLLVL.

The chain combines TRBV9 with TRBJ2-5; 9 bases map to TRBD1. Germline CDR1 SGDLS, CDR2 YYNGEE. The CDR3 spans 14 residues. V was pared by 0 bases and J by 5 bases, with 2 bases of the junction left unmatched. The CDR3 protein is CASSVGDRVETQYF. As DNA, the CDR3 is TGTGCCAGCAGCGTAGGGGACAGGGTCGAGACCCAGTACTTC.

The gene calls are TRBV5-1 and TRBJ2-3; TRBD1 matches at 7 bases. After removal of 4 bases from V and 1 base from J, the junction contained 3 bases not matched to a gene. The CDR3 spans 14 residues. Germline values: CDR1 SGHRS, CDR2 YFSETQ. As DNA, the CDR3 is TGCGCCAGCAGCGGCGGACAGGGCACAGATACGCAGTATTTT. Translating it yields CASSGGQGTDTQYF.

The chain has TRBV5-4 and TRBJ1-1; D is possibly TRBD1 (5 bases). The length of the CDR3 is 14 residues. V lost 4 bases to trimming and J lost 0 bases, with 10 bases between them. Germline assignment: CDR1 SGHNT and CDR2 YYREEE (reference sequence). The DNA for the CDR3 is TGTGCCAGCAGCGCGGGGACGGTGAACACTGAAGCTTTCTTT. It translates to CASSAGTVNTEAFF. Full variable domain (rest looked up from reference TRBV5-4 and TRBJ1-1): ETGVTQSPTHLIKTRGQQVTLRCSSQSGHNTVSWYQQALGQGPQFIFQYYREEENGRGNFPPRFSGLQFPNYSSELNVNALELDDSALYLCASSAGTVNTEAFFGQGTRLTVV.

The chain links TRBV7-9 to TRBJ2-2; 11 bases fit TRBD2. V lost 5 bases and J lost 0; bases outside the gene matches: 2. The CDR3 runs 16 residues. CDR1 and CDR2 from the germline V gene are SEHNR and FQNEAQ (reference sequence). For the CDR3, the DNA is TGTGCCAGCAGCACGGGACTAGCGGCGAACACCGGGGAGCTGTTTTTT. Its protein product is CASSTGLAANTGELFF.

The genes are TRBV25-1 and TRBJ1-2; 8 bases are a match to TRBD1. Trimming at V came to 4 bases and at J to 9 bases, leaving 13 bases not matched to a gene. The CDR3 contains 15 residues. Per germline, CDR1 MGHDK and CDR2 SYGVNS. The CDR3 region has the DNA TGTGCCAGCAGTGCTATGGACAGGGAACTCGTTAGCTACACCTTC. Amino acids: CASSAMDRELVSYTF.